This is a list of T cell receptor beta chains from one sample in a study of T cell responses to AZD1222 COVID-19 vaccine. TCRdb keeps only in-frame clones here, not all; method: immunoSEQ multiplex PCR. The repertoire holds approximately 190,000 clones, with roughly nine tenths as singletons. The sequenced sample was peripheral blood, obtained 28 days after the second dose of the MenACWY control vaccine. The receptors originated from an adult who received the MenACWY meningococcal vaccine as a control. CDR3s include the opening cysteine and the closing phenylalanine or tryptophan. Fields, in order: CDR3 protein, V gene, clone size. Part of the rows lack a size; the others show once, few, many or a class for expanded clones.

CASSLGRAGGSYNEQFF TRBV7-2 NA
CASSSAGGEQYF TRBV7-9 NA
CASSIGESGAGNEQFF TRBV19 NA
CASSAQGHEQYF TRBV9 NA
CASSPFGTGELFF TRBV6-6 NA
CASSLGDTQIYGYTF TRBV5-1 few
CASSQDRGNEKLFF TRBV4-1 NA
CASTQTNTGELFF TRBV2 NA
CASSLNRGNTEAFF TRBV11-3 once
CASSRPPLATNTEAFF TRBV28 NA
CASSLPLNRDKSYEQYF TRBV7-9 NA
CASSPPGVRTQVSSYEQYF TRBV28 NA
CASSESGGTIHTF TRBV10-1 NA
CASSQNDLAGSLNEQFF TRBV18 NA
CASSPTSGEAFF TRBV3-1/TRBV3-2 once
CASSLGERNQPQHF TRBV5-1 NA
CASSPPTGVNSPLHF TRBV5-8 NA
CASSFPPDGAGTEAFF TRBV28 NA
CASSLAMANEKLFF TRBV7-9 NA
CASSNYYEQFF TRBV5-4 once
CATSSATSGRVSGELFF TRBV15 NA
CATSRGGQGYGYTF TRBV15 once
CASSLLTGRTDTQYF TRBV5-6 NA
CASSFKETQYF TRBV12-3/TRBV12-4 NA
CASSPYSGDWGAKNIQYF TRBV28 NA
CASSLNSPLHF TRBV12-3/TRBV12-4 NA